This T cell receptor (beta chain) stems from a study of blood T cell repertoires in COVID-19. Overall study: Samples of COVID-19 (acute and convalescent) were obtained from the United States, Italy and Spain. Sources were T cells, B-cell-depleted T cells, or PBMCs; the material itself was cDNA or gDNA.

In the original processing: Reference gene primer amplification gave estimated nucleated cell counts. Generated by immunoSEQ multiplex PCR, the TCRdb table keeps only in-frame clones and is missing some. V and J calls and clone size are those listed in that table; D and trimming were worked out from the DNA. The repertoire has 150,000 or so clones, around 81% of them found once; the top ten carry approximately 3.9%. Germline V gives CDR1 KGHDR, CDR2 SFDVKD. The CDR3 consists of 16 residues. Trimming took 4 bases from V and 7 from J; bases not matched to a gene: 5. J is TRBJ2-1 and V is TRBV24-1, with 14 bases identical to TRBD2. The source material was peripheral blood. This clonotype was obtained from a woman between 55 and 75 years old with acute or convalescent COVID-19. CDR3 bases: TGTGCCACCAGTGACCCCGGGACTAGCGGGAGTAATGAGCAGTTCTTC. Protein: CATSDPGTSGSNEQFF.